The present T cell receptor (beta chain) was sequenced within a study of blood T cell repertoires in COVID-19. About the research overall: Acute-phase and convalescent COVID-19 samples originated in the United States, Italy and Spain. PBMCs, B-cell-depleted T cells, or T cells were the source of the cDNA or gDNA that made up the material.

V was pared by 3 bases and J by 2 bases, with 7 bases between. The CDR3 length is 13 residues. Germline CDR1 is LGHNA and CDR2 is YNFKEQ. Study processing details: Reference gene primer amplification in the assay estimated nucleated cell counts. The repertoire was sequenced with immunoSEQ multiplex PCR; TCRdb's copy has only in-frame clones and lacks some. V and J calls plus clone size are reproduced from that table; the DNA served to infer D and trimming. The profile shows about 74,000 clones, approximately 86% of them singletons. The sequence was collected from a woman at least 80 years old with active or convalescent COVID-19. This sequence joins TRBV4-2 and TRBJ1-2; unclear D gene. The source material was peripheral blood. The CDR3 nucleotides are TGTGCCAGCAGCCATGACAAGAACTATGGCTACACCTTC. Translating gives CASSHDKNYGYTF.